The 12 T cell receptor beta chains reported below all come from one sample, sequenced in a study of OX40 agonist ivuxolimab in advanced cancers. Generated by immunoSEQ multiplex PCR, the TCRdb table keeps only in-frame clones and is missing some. The sample records around 69,000 clones, around 86% being singletons. Sequencing used CD4+ or CD8+ T cells sorted from blood, obtained in a trial of the OX40 agonist ivuxolimab. These receptors originate from an adult with an advanced solid tumor such as melanoma, head and neck, liver or kidney cancer.

To note about this clone: Other DNA sequences in the sample encode the same CDR3. The chain combines TRBV11-2 with TRBJ1-3; D is unresolved. The germline V gene has CDR1 SGHAT and CDR2 FQNNGV. V was clipped by 0 bases and J by 3 bases, with 6 bases between them. The CDR3 totals 14 residues. The CDR3 nucleotides read TGTGCCAGCAGCTTAGAGCCGAGTGGAAACACCATATATTTT. It is translated as CASSLEPSGNTIYF.

This clone showed up just a few times. V gene TRBV7-2 combines with J gene TRBJ1-4; D is undetermined. Between the trimmed V and J ends, which lost 5 bases and 7 bases, there was a span of 8 bases. Germline lookup yields CDR1 SGHTA and CDR2 FQGNSA. The CDR3 has 12 amino acids. CDR3 DNA: TGTGCCAGCAGCACCGGTCTTGAAAAACTGTTTTTT. Amino acid sequence: CASSTGLEKLFF.

The V and J genes are TRBV5-4 and TRBJ1-6; possibly TRBD1 for D (6 bases). CDR1 and CDR2 (germline): SGHNT, YYREEE (reference sequence). V was cut by 4 bases and J by 7 bases, with 24 bases left in between. This CDR3 comprises 18 residues. CDR3 in amino acids: CASSPGGTSLVVNSPLHF. The CDR3 nucleotides are TGTGCCAGCAGCCCGGGCGGGACATCCTTAGTGGTAAATTCACCCCTCCACTTT.

The CDR3 region is CASSINGQAYEQYF. The CDR3 region has the DNA TGTGCCAGTAGTATAAACGGACAGGCCTACGAGCAGTACTTC. The chain has TRBV19 and TRBJ2-7; 7 nucleotides match TRBD1. V was clipped by 2 bases and J by 2 bases; unmatched bases: 3. Germline loops: CDR1 LNHDA, CDR2 SQIVND (reference sequence). The CDR3 runs to 14 residues. The full variable domain, completed using reference TRBV19 and TRBJ2-7, is DGGITQSPKYLFRKEGQNVTLSCEQNLNHDAMYWYRQDPGQGLRLIYYSQIVNDFQKGDIAEGYSVSREKKESFPLTVTSAQKNPTAFYLCASSINGQAYEQYFGPGTRLTVT.

The chain joins TRBV5-6 to TRBJ2-5; D remains ambiguous. The CDR3 length is 15 residues. The ends were cut back, 4 bases at V and 0 bases at J, with 13 bases in the middle. Germline V gives CDR1 SGHDT, CDR2 YYEEEE. DNA for the CDR3: TGTGCCAGCAGCCCCATGGGCTTTGACCAAGAGACCCAGTACTTC. It yields the protein CASSPMGFDQETQYF. Drawing the rest from reference TRBV5-6 and TRBJ2-5, the complete variable domain is DAGVTQSPTHLIKTRGQQVTLRCSPKSGHDTVSWYQQALGQGPQFIFQYYEEEERQRGNFPDRFSGHQFPNYSSELNVNALLLGDSALYLCASSPMGFDQETQYFGPGTRLLVL.

This clone was found once. The chain employs TRBV7-9 and TRBJ2-5; tentatively, D is TRBD2 (6 bases). The CDR3 totals 16 residues. Germline-derived CDR1 and CDR2 are SEHNR and FQNEAQ (reference sequence). V lost 2 bases and J lost 5, with 18 bases in between. The DNA for the CDR3 is TGTGCCAGCAGCTTAATGGGGACTGTCCTTTGGGAGACCCAGTACTTC. It is translated as CASSLMGTVLWETQYF. The whole variable domain, filled in from reference TRBV7-9 and TRBJ2-5, reads DTGVSQNPRHKITKRGQNVTFRCDPISEHNRLYWYRQTLGQGPEFLTYFQNEAQLEKSRLLSDRFSAERPKGSFSTLEIQRTEQGDSAMYLCASSLMGTVLWETQYFGPGTRLLVL.

The genes are TRBV2 and TRBJ1-5, with no clear D. Trimming pared 8 bases from V and 0 bases from J, leaving 8 bases between. Germline CDR1 and CDR2: SNHLY and FYNNEI. CDR3 length: 13 amino acids. This CDR3 reads CASRFLSNQPQHF. The CDR3 DNA reads TGTGCCAGCCGATTCCTTAGCAATCAGCCCCAGCATTTT. The full variable domain, rest sourced from reference TRBV2 and TRBJ1-5, is EPEVTQTPSHQVTQMGQEVILRCVPISNHLYFYWYRQILGQKVEFLVSFYNNEISEKSEIFDDQFSVERPDGSNFTLKIRSTKLEDSAMYFCASRFLSNQPQHFGDGTRLSIL.

J is TRBJ2-2 and V is TRBV7-9, with a possible D match to TRBD2 (5 bases). V gave up 7 bases and J gave up 13 bases, with 16 bases separating them. This CDR3 comprises 12 residues. CDR1 and CDR2 from the germline V gene are SEHNR and FQNEAQ (reference sequence). The CDR3 region has the DNA TGTGCCAGCACCCCTCTGGAGGTGGGGCTGTTTTTT. It codes for CASTPLEVGLFF.

V usage is TRBV7-2 and J usage is TRBJ1-5; 7 bases are a match to TRBD1. Trimming cost V 1 base and J 6 bases; bases outside gene matches: 9. The CDR3 has 16 amino acids. Germline V gives CDR1 SGHTA, CDR2 FQGNSA. CDR3 residues: CASSLGHRGASQPQHF. The DNA for the CDR3 is TGTGCCAGCAGCTTAGGTCACAGGGGAGCGAGTCAGCCCCAGCATTTT.

The gene calls are TRBV5-8 and TRBJ2-2, with D perhaps TRBD1 (5 bases). Trimming pared 3 bases from V and 4 bases from J, leaving 13 bases between. This CDR3 is 15 amino acids long. The germline V gene encodes CDR1 SGHTS and CDR2 YDEGEE. The CDR3 region is CASSSRGLGTGELFF. CDR3 coding DNA: TGTGCCAGCAGCTCTAGGGGCCTCGGCACCGGGGAGCTGTTTTTT.

This clone was recorded a few times. The chain is built from TRBV6-6 and TRBJ1-5, with D maybe TRBD1 (6 bases). Germline CDR1 and CDR2: MNHNY and SVGAGI (reference sequence). The CDR3 is 13 amino acids. DNA of the CDR3: TGTGCGTCGCGGGGGGCAGTTAATCAGCCCCAGCATTTT. Encoded protein: CASRGAVNQPQHF.

V is TRBV15 and J is TRBJ2-5; D is uncertain. Trimming pared 1 base from V and 5 bases from J, leaving 8 bases between. The CDR3 runs 13 residues. Looked up from germline, CDR1 is LNHNV and CDR2 is YYDKDF (reference sequence). The CDR3 coding sequence is TGTGCCACCAGCAGAGTACGATACGAGACCCAGTACTTC. Translation: CATSRVRYETQYF.